This TCR beta chain was recorded in a study of low-dose radiotherapy and immunotherapy resistance in tumors. On the study more broadly: Treatment of Cohort 2 consisted of 1 Gy per fraction every two weeks, amounting to 13 Gy over 26 weeks. Patients were treated with intravenous nivolumab at 240 mg every two weeks and were also dosed with ipilimumab at 1 mg/kg every six weeks. Aspirin was taken orally at 300 mg daily by patients, and this continued for four cycles from cycle 1 day 1.

Indicated time point: before trial treatment. The germline gives CDR1 SGHNT, CDR2 YYREEE (reference sequence). The CDR3 extends over 13 amino acids. Between the trimmed V and J ends, which lost 0 bases and 4 bases, there was a span of 7 bases. Primers targeting TRAV and TRBV primed first-strand cDNA, covering alpha and beta chains. For amplifying TCRs, the PCR ran for approximately 18 cycles with Phusion, which was used together with a constant-region primer and the adapter on the V primers. In vitro transcription amplified isolated mRNA. TCRdb re-called the reads through MiXCR, storing one row per CDR3 protein. The table has about 82,000 distinct CDR3 sequences, approximately 20% seen once; the top ten hold roughly 6%. This clonotype was counted at least ten times.

This clonotype was sampled from a male donor with prostate cancer. The chain is built from TRBV5-4 and TRBJ1-2; D uncertain. Sequenced material: PBMCs, taken before treatment. CDR3 sequence: CASSLGGFYGYTF. In nucleotides, the CDR3 is TGTGCCAGCAGCTTGGGAGGGTTCTATGGCTACACCTTC.